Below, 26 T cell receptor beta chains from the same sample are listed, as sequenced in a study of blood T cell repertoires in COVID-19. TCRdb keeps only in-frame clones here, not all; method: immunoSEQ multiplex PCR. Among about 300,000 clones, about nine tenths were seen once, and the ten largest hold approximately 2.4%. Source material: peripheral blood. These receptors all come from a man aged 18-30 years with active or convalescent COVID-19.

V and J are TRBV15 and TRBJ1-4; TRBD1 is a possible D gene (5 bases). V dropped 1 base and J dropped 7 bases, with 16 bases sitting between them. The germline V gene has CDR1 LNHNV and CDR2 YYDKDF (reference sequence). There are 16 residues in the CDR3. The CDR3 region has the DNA TGTGCCACCAGCAGAGTGGGAGGGGCTCGGGGTGAAAAACTGTTTTTT. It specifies CATSRVGGARGEKLFF.

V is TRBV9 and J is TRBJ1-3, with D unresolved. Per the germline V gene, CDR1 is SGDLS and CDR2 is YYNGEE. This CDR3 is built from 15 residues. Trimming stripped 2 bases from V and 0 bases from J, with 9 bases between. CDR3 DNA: TGTGCCAGCAGCGTGGGTAGGAGCTCTGGAAACACCATATATTTT. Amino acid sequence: CASSVGRSSGNTIYF.

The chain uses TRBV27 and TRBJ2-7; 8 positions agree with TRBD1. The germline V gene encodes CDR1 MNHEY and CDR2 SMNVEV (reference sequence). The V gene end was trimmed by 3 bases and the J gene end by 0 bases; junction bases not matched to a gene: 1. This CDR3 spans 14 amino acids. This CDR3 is CASSFGTGSYEQYF. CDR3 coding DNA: TGTGCCAGCAGTTTCGGGACAGGCTCCTACGAGCAGTACTTC.

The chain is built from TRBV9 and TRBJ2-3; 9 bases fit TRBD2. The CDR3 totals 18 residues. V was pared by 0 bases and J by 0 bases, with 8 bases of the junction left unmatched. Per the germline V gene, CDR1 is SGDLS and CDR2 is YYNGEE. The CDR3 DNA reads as TGTGCCAGCAGCGTAGGCGGTAGCGGGGGACTGAGCACAGATACGCAGTATTTT. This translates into CASSVGGSGGLSTDTQYF.

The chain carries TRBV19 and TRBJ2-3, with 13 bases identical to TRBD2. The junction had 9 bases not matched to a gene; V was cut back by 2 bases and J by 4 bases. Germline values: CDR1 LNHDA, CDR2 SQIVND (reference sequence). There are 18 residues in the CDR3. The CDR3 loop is CASSIRRFTSGRADTQYF. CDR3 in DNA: TGTGCCAGTAGTATACGCCGCTTTACTAGCGGGAGGGCAGATACGCAGTATTTT.

DNA for the CDR3: TGTGCCAGCAGCTTGGGGGGGCCCCCCTACGAGCAGTACTTC. Its protein product is CASSLGGPPYEQYF. V is TRBV5-5 and J is TRBJ2-7, with D possibly being TRBD1 (6 bases). The CDR3 has 14 amino acids. V was cut by 0 bases and J by 2 bases, with 9 bases left in between. The germline V gene encodes CDR1 SGHKS and CDR2 YYEKEE (reference sequence).

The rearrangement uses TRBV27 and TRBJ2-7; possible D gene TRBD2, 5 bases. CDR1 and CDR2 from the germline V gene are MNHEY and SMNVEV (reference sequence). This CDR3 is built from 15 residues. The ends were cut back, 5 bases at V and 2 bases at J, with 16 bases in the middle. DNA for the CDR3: TGTGCCAGCAGTGGAATCGGGTCCGGGGCCTACGAGCAGTACTTC. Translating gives CASSGIGSGAYEQYF.

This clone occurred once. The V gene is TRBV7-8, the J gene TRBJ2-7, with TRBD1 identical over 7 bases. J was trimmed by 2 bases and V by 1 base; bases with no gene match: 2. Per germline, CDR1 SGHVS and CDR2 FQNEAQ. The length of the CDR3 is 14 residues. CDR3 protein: CASSLGTGPYEQYF. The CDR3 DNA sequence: TGTGCCAGCAGCTTAGGGACAGGTCCCTACGAGCAGTACTTC.

In nucleotides, the CDR3 is TGTGCCAGCAGTGAGGGCTTTCAGCCCCAGCATTTT. Translated, it gives CASSEGFQPQHF. This chain connects TRBV2 to TRBJ1-5; D ambiguous. In germline, CDR1 is SNHLY, CDR2 FYNNEI. The germline V and J ends were trimmed by 3 bases and 6 bases, with 6 bases remaining between them. This CDR3 region has 12 residues. Together with reference TRBV2 and TRBJ1-5, the CDR3 gives the full variable domain: EPEVTQTPSHQVTQMGQEVILRCVPISNHLYFYWYRQILGQKVEFLVSFYNNEISEKSEIFDDQFSVERPDGSNFTLKIRSTKLEDSAMYFCASSEGFQPQHFGDGTRLSIL.

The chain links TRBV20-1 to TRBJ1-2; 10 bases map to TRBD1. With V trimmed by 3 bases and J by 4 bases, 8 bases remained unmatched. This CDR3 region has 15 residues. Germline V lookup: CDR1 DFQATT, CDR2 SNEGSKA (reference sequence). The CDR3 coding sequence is TGCAGTGCTAGTCCCTCGGGACAGGGGTTCTATGGCTACACCTTC. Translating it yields CSASPSGQGFYGYTF.

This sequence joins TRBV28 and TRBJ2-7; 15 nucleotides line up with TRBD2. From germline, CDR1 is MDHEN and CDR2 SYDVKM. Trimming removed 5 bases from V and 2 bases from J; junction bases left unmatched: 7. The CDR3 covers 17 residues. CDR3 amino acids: CASSLPGLAGGAYEQYF. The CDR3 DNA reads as TGTGCCAGCAGTCTTCCGGGACTAGCGGGAGGCGCCTACGAGCAGTACTTC.

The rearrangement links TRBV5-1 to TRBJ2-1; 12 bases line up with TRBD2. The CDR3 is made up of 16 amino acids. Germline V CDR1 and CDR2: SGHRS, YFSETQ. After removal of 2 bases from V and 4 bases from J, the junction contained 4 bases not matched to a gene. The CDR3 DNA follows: TGCGCCAGCAGCTTCGGGGGACTAGCGGGTTACAATGAGCAGTTCTTC. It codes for CASSFGGLAGYNEQFF.

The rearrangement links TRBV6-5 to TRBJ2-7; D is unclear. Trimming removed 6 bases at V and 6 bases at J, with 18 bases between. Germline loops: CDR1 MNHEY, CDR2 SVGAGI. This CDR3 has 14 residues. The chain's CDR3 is CASSSEAPRLEQYF. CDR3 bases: TGTGCCAGCAGCTCCGAGGCTCCTAGGCTCGAGCAGTACTTC.

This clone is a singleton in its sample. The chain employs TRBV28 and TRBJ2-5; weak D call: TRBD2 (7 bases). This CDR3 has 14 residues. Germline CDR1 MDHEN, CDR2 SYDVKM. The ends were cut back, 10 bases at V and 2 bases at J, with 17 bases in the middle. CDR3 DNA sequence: TGTGCCACCGTAGTTGGGGGGGCACAAGAGACCCAGTACTTC. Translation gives CATVVGGAQETQYF.

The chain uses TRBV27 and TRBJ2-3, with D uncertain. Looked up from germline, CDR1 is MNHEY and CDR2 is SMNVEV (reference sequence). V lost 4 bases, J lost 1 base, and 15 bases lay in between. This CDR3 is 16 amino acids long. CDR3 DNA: TGTGCCAGCAGTTGGAGTCCAGCCTACGGCACAGATACGCAGTATTTT. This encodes CASSWSPAYGTDTQYF.

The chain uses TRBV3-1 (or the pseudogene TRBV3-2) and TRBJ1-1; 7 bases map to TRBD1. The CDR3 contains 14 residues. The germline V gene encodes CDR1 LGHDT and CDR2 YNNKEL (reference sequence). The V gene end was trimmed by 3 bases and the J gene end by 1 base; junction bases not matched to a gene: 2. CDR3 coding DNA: TGTGCCAGCAGCCACCACAGGGGGAACACTGAAGCTTTCTTT. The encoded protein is CASSHHRGNTEAFF.

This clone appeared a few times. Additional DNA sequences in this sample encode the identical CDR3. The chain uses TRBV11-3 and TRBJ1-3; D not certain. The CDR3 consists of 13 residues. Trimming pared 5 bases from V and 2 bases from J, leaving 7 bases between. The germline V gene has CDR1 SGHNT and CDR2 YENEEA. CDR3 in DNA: TGTGCCAGCAGCCTAGGGCCTGGAAACACCATATATTTT. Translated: CASSLGPGNTIYF.

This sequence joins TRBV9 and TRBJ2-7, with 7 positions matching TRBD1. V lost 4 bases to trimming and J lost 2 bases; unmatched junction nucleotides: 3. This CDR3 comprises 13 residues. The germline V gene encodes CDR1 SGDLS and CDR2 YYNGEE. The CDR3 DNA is TGTGCCAGCAGCCCGGGACAGACCTACGAGCAGTACTTC. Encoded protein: CASSPGQTYEQYF.

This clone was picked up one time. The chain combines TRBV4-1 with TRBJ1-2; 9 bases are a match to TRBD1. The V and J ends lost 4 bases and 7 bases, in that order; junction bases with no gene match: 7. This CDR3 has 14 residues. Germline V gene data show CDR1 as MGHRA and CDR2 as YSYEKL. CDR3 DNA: TGCGCCAGCAGCCTGTCCCGGGACAGGGCTGGCTACACCTTC. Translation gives CASSLSRDRAGYTF.

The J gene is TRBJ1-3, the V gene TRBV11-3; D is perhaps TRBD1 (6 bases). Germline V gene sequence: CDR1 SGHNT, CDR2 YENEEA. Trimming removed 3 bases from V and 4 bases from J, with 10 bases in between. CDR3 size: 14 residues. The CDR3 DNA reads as TGTGCCAGCAGCTTGGACAGTTCGGGAAACACCATATATTTT. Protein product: CASSLDSSGNTIYF.

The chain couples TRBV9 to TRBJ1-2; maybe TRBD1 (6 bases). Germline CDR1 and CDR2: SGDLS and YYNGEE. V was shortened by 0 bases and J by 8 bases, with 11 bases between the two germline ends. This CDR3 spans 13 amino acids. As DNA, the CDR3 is TGTGCCAGCAGCGTAGCAGCAGGGGCAGGCTACACCTTC. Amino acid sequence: CASSVAAGAGYTF.

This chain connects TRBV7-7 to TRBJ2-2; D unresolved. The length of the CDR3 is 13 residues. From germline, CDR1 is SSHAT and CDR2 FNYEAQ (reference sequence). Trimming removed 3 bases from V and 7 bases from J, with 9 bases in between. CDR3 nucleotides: TGTGCCAGCAGCTTTTTTAGCAGCGGGGAGCTGTTTTTT. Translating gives CASSFFSSGELFF.

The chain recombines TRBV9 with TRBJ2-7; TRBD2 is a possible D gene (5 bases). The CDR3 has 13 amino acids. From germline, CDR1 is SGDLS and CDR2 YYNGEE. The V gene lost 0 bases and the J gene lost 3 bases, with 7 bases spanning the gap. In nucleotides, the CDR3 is TGTGCCAGCAGCGTAGAAACTAGCTACGAGCAGTACTTC. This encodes CASSVETSYEQYF.

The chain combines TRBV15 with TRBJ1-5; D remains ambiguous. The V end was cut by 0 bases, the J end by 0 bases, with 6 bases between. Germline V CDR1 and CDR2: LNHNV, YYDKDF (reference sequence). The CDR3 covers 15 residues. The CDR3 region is CATSRDVYSNQPQHF. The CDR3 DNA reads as TGTGCCACCAGCAGAGACGTTTATAGCAATCAGCCCCAGCATTTT.

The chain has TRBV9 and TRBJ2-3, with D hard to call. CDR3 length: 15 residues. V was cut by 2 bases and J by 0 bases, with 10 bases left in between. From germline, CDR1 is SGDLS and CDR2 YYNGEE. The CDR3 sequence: CASSVGSASTDTQYF. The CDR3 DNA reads TGTGCCAGCAGCGTCGGGTCGGCTAGCACAGATACGCAGTATTTT.

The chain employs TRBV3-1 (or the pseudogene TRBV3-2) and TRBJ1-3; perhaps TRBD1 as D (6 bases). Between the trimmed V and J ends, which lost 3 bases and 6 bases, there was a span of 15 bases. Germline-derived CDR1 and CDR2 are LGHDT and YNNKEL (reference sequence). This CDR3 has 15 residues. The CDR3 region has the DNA TGTGCCAGCAGCCAGGGGGCGACGGGGTCAAACACCATATATTTT. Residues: CASSQGATGSNTIYF.